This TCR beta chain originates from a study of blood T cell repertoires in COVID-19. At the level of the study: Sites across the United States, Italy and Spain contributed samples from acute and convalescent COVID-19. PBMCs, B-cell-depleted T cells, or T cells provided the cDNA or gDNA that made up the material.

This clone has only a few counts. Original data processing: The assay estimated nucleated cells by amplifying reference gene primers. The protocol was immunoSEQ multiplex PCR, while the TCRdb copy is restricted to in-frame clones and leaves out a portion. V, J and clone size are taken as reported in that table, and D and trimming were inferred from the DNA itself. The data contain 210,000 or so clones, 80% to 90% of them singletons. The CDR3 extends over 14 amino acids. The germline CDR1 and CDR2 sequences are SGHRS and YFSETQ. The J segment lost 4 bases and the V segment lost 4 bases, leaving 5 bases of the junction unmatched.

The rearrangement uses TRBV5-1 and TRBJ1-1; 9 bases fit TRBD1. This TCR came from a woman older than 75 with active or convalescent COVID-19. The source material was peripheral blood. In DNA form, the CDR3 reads TGCGCCAGCAGCCCTACAGGGGGCGTCACTGAAGCTTTCTTT. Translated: CASSPTGGVTEAFF. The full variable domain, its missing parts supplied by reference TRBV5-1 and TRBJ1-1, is KAGVTQTPRYLIKTRGQQVTLSCSPISGHRSVSWYQQTPGQGLQFLFEYFSETQRNKGNFPGRFSGRQFSNSRSEMNVSTLELGDSALYLCASSPTGGVTEAFFGQGTRLTVV.